This T cell receptor beta chain appears in the sequencing data of a study of cytomegalovirus exposure and HLA in healthy donors. Study in general: The 130 or so validation repertoires and the approximately 690 first-cohort repertoires shared a platform, a later analysis reported. Study observations and caveats: Cytomegalovirus status was reportedly diagnosed by the classifier with high sensitivity and specificity. It was about 150 TCR beta chains that were listed as cytomegalovirus-associated.

With regard to this clone: The antigen remains undetermined.

Trimming took off 0 bases at V and 2 bases at J, with 6 bases between the two ends. The CDR3 spans 15 residues. Germline CDR1 SGHNT, CDR2 YYREEE (reference sequence). Sequenced by immunoSEQ multiplex PCR; TCRdb stores in-frame clones only, minus some. The table has about 57,000 clones, roughly 93% seen once; the top ten hold roughly 5.8%. The donors were part of the validation cohort of fewer than 150 subjects. That cohort was separate from the first cohort, which comprised fewer than 800 subjects. The sample consisted of PBMCs. The chain couples TRBV5-4 to TRBJ2-6; TRBD2 is a possible D gene (5 bases). This receptor was taken from a woman aged 18-30 years in good health and CMV-seronegative. This CDR3 reads CASSLGGTGANVLTF. The CDR3 DNA reads TGTGCCAGCAGCTTGGGAGGGACTGGGGCCAACGTCCTGACTTTC.